This TCR beta chain was recorded in a study of T cell repertoires in cytomegalovirus infection. About the research overall: Indications of both CMV infection and matching HLA type were provided by public TCR beta signatures. The study, taken as a whole, reports: Individuals carrying CMV plus the relevant HLA were identified by cumulative frequency of public TCR beta families. There were HLA-C-restricted CMV-specific TCR beta clonotypes dominating the ex vivo response.

A remark on this clonotype: Its matching antigen is unknown.

A single record per CDR3 protein comes from TCRdb applying MiXCR to the reads. The repertoire has around 740,000 distinct CDR3 sequences, 35% to 45% of them found once; the top ten carry roughly 2.9%. Trimming took 2 bases from V and 1 from J; bases not matched to a gene: 13. CDR1 MNHEY and CDR2 SVGEGT come from the germline V gene. The CDR3 runs 18 residues. The sequence was obtained from a human donor in good health (CMV status not recorded). Some clones in this sample may be carry-over from other donors' samples. Sample: PBMCs. J is TRBJ2-7 and V is TRBV6-2 or TRBV6-3; 8 bases are a match to TRBD2. This CDR3 is CASSYPTSGEGISYEQYF. For the CDR3, the DNA is TGTGCCAGCAGTTACCCTACTAGCGGAGAGGGAATTTCCTACGAGCAGTACTTC.